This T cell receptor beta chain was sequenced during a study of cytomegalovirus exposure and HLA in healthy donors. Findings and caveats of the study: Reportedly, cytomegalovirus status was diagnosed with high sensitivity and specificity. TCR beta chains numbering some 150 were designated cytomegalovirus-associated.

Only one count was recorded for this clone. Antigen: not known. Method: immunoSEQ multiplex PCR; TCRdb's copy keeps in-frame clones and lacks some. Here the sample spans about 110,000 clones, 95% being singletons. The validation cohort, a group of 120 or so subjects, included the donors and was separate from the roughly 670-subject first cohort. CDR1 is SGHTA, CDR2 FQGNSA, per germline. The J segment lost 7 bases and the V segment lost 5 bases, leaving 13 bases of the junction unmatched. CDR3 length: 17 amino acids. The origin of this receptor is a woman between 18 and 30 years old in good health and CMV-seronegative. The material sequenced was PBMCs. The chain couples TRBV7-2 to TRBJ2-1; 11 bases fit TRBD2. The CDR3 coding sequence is TGTGCCAGCAGCCAGGCGGTAGCGGGGGGGCCGTTTAATGAGCAGTTCTTC. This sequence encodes CASSQAVAGGPFNEQFF. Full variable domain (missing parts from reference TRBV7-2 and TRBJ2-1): GAGVSQSPSNKVTEKGKDVELRCDPISGHTALYWYRQSLGQGLEFLIYFQGNSAPDKSGLPSDRFSAERTGGSVSTLTIQRTQQEDSAVYLCASSQAVAGGPFNEQFFGPGTRLTVL.